This T cell receptor (beta chain) was documented in a study of cytomegalovirus exposure and HLA in healthy donors. The PCR used 60 Vbeta and 13 Jbeta primers. TCRdb keeps only in-frame clones here, not all; method: immunoSEQ multiplex PCR. The table has 150,000 to 200,000 clones, 77% seen once. The CDR3 has 14 amino acids. Germline V gives CDR1 SQVTM, CDR2 ANQGSEA. The V segment lost 7 bases and the J segment 2 bases; nucleotides outside the gene matches: 9. This sequence originates from a woman aged 55-69 years in good health and CMV-seropositive. Sequencing used PBMCs. The chain couples TRBV29-1 to TRBJ2-3, with 7 bases lining up with TRBD2. The CDR3 sequence is CSDQSGTNTDTQYF. CDR3 nucleotide sequence: TGCAGCGATCAATCCGGGACTAACACAGATACGCAGTATTTT.